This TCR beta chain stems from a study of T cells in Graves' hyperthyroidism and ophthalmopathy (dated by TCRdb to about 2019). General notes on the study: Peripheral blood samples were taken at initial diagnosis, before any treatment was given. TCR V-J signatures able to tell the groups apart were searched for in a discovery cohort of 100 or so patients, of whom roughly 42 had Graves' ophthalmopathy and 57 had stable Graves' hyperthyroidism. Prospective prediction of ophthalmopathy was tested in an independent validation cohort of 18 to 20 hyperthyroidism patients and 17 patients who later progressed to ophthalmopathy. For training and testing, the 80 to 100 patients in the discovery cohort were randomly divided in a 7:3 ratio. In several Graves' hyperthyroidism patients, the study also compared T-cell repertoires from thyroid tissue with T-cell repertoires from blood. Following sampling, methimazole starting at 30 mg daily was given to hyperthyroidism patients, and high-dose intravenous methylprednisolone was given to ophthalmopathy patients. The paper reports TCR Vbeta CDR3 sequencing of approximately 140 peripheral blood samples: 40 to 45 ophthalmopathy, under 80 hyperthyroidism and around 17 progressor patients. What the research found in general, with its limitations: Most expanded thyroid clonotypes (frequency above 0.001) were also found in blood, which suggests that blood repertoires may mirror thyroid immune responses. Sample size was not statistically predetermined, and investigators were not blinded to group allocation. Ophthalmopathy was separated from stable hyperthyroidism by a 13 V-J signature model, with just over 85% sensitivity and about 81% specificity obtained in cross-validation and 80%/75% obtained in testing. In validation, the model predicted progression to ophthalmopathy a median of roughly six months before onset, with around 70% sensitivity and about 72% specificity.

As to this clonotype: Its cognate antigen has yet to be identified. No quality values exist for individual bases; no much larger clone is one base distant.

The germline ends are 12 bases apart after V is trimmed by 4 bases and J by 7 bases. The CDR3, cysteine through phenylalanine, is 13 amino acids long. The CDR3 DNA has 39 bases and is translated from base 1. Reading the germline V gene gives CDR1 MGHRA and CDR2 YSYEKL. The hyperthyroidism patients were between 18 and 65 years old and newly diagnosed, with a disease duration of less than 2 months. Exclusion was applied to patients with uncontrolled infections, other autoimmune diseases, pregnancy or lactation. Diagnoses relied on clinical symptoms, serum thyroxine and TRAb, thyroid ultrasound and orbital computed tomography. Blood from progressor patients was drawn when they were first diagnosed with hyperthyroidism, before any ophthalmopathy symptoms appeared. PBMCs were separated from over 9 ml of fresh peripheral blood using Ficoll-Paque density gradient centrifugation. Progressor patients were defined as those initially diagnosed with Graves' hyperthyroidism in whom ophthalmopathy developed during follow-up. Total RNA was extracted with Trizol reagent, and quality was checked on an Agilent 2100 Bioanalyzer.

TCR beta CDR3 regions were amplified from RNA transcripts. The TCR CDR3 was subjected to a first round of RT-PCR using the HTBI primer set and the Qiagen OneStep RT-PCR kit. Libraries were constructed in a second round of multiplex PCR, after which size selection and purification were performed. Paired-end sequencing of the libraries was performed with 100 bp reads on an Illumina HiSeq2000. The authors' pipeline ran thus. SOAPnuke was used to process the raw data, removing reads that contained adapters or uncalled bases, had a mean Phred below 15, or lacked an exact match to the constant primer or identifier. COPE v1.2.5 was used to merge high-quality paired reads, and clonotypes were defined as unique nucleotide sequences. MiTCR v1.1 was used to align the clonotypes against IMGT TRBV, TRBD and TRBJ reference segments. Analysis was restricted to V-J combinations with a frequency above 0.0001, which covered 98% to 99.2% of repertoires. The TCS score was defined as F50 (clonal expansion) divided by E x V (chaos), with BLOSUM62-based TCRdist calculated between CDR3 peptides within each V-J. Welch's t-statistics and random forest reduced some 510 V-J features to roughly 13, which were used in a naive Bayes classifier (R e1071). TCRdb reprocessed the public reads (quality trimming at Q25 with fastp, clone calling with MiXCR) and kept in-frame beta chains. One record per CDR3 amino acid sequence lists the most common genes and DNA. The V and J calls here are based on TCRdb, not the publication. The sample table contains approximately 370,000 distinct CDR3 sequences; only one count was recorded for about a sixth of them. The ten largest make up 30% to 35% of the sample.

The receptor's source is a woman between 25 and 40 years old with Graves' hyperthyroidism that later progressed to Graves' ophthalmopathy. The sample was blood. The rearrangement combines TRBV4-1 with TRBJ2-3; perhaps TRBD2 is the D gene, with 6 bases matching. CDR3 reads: CASSPQEGNTQYF. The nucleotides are TGCGCCAGCAGCCCTCAGGAGGGGAATACGCAGTATTTT.